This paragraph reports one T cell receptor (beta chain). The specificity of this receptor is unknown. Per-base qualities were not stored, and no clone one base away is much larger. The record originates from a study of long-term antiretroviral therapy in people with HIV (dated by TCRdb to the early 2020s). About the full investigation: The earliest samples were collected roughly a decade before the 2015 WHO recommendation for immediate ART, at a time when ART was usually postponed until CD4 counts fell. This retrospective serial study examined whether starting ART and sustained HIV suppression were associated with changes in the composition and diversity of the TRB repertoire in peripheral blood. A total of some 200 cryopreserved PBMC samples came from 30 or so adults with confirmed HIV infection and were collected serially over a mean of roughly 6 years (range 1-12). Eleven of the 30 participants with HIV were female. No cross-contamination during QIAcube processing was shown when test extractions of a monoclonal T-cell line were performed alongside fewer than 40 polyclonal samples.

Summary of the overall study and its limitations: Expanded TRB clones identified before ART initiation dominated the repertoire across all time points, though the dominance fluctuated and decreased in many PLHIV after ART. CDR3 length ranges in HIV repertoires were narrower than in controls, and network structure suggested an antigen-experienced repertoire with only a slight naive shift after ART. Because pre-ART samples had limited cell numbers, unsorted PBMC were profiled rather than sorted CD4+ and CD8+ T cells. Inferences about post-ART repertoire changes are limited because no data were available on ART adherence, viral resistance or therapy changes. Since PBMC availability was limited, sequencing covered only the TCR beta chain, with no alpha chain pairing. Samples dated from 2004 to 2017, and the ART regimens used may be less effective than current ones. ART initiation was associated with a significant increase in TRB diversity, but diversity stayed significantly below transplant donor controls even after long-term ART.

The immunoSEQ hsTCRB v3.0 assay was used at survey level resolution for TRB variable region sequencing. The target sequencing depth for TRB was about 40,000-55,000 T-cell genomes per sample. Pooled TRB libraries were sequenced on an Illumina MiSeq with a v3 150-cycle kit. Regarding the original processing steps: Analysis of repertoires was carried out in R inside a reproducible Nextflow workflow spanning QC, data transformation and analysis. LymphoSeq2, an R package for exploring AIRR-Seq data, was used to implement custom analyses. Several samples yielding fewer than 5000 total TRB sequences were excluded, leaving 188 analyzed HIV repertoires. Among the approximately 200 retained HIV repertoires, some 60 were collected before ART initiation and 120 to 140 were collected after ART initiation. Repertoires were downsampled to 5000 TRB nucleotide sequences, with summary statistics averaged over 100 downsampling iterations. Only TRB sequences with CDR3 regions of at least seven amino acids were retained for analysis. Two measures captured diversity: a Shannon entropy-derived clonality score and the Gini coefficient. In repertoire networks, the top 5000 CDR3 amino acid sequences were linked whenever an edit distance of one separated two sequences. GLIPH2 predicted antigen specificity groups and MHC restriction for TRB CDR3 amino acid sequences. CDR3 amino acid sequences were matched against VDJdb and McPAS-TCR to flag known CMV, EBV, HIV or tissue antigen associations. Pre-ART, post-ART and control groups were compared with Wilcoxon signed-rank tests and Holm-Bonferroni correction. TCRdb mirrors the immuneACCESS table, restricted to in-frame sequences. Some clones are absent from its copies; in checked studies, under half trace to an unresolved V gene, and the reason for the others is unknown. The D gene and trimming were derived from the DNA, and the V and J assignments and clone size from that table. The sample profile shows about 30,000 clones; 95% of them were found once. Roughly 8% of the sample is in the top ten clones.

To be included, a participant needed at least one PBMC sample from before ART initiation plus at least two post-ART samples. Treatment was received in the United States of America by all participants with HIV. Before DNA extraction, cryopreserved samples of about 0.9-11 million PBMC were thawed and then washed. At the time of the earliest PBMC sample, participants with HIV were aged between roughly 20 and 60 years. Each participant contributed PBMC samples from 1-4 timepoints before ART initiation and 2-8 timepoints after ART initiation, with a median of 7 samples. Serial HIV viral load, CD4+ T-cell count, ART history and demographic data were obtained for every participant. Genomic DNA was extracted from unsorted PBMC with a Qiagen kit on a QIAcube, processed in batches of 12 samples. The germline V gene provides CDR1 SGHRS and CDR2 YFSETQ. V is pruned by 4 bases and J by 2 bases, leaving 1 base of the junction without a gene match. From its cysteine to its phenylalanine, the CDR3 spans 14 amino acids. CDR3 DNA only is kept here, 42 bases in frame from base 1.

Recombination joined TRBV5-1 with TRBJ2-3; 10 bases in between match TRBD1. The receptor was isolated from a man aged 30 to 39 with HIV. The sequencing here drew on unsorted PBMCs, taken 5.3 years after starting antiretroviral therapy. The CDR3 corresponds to CASSGTGATDTQYF. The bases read TGCGCCAGCAGCGGGACAGGGGCCACAGATACGCAGTATTTT.